These 21 T cell receptor beta chains came from one sample sequenced in a study of CD8 T cells in ankylosing spondylitis (TCRdb year 2017). Libraries were built with 5' RACE. These reads were obtained on an Illumina HiSeq 2500. TCRdb reran the public reads through fastp at Q25 and MiXCR, keeping productive beta chains. Rows merge per CDR3 protein into single entries with the most common DNA and genes. The sample table lists about 340,000 distinct CDR3 sequences, 14% to 15% of them with a count of one. The ten largest clones add up to 0.95% to 1.4% of the sample. The sample taken for sequencing was blood, either unsorted or a sorted T cell fraction (not recorded which). The source of these receptors is a male donor with ankylosing spondylitis or in good health (not recorded which).

This clonotype came up a few times. The chain recombines TRBV4-1 with TRBJ1-3; TRBD1 matches 7 bases. Germline trimming cut 0 bases from V and 3 bases from J; bases unmatched to any gene: 5. The CDR3 is made up of 16 amino acids. Germline values: CDR1 MGHRA, CDR2 YSYEKL. CDR3 protein: CASSQDNRGDGNTIYF. The CDR3 coding sequence is TGCGCCAGCAGCCAAGACAACAGGGGAGATGGAAACACCATATATTTT.

J is TRBJ2-3 and V is TRBV19; D unclear. Germline V CDR1 and CDR2: LNHDA, SQIVND (reference sequence). This CDR3 spans 15 amino acids. Trimming shortened V by 9 bases and J by 0 bases, and 16 bases separated the two germline ends. CDR3 sequence (DNA): TGTGCCAGCGGCGGATCTACGGTTAGCACAGATACGCAGTATTTT. Its translation is CASGGSTVSTDTQYF.

The chain employs TRBV18 and TRBJ2-7; D gene uncertain. This CDR3 comprises 12 residues. V shed 2 bases and J shed 6 bases, with 8 bases lying between them. Germline assignment: CDR1 KGHSH and CDR2 LQKENI. The CDR3 protein is CASSPDEREQYF. CDR3 DNA sequence: TGTGCCAGCTCACCAGATGAACGCGAGCAGTACTTC.

The J gene is TRBJ1-2, the V gene TRBV18; D is possibly TRBD1 (5 bases). The V gene lost 0 bases and the J gene lost 2 bases, with 10 bases spanning the gap. This CDR3 comprises 15 residues. Germline lookup yields CDR1 KGHSH and CDR2 LQKENI. Written as DNA, the CDR3 is TGTGCCAGCTCACCACCGGGGGTGGGCAACTATGGCTACACCTTC. It encodes CASSPPGVGNYGYTF.

This chain connects TRBV12-3 or TRBV12-4 to TRBJ2-1; TRBD2 matches 8 bases. The CDR3 totals 13 residues. The trim removed 6 bases at V and 12 bases at J, leaving 10 bases unmatched. CDR3 loop: CASSFRGGEVQFF. The CDR3 coding sequence is TGTGCCAGCAGCTTCCGGGGGGGAGAGGTGCAGTTCTTC.

This clonotype was picked up a small number of times. The J gene is TRBJ2-2, the V gene TRBV29-1, with 8 bases that match TRBD1. Germline trimming cut 2 bases from V and 2 bases from J; bases unmatched to any gene: 10. CDR1 SQVTM and CDR2 ANQGSEA come from the germline V gene. This CDR3 region has 17 residues. CDR3 DNA: TGCAGCGTTGAAATTGCAGGGGGCAATTCCAACACCGGGGAGCTGTTTTTT. The encoded protein is CSVEIAGGNSNTGELFF.

This clonotype was counted between two and nine times. The rearrangement joins TRBV5-1 to TRBJ1-1, with a possible D match to TRBD1 (5 bases). Germline V CDR1 and CDR2: SGHRS, YFSETQ. The CDR3 extends over 15 amino acids. V lost 0 bases and J 1 base, leaving 10 bases between the germline ends. CDR3 nucleotides: TGCGCCAGCAGCTTGGCCTGGGGCCCGAACACTGAAGCTTTCTTT. Protein sequence: CASSLAWGPNTEAFF.

This clonotype was recorded at least ten times. The J gene is TRBJ2-1, the V gene TRBV20-1, with 8 bases lining up with TRBD2. Germline trimming cut 2 bases from V and 0 bases from J; bases unmatched to any gene: 6. The CDR3 is 16 residues long. In germline, CDR1 is DFQATT, CDR2 SNEGSKA (reference sequence). CDR3 in amino acids: CSARTKRGSSYNEQFF. The CDR3 DNA reads TGCAGTGCTAGAACCAAGCGGGGGAGCTCCTACAATGAGCAGTTCTTC.

This clonotype was observed a handful of times. The chain recombines TRBV27 with TRBJ1-6, with a possible D match to TRBD1 (5 bases). The length of the CDR3 is 13 residues. Germline CDR1 reads MNHEY; CDR2 reads SMNVEV (reference sequence). Trimming took 8 bases from V and 9 from J, leaving 14 bases between them. The CDR3: CASGKRGFSPLHF. CDR3 sequence (DNA): TGTGCCAGCGGGAAAAGGGGATTTTCACCCCTCCACTTT.

The table lists this clonotype with a few counts. The chain employs TRBV6-4 and TRBJ1-1; no clear D gene. CDR1 is MRHNA and CDR2 is SNTAGT in the germline V gene. Trimming took 8 bases from V and 3 from J, leaving 13 bases between them. The CDR3 spans 13 residues. This CDR3 is CASSGEVDTEAFF. For the CDR3, the DNA is TGTGCCAGCTCGGGAGAAGTGGACACTGAAGCTTTCTTT.

The chain joins TRBV12-3 or TRBV12-4 to TRBJ2-2, with D perhaps being TRBD1 or TRBD2 (6 bases each). V lost 3 bases to trimming and J lost 6 bases, with 11 bases between them. This CDR3 is 14 amino acids long. The CDR3 DNA reads TGTGCCAGCAGTTTGGAGGGGGAGGCCGGGGAGCTGTTTTTT. Translating gives CASSLEGEAGELFF.

This clonotype was seen more than once but under ten times. This chain uses TRBV3-1 with TRBJ2-1, with D perhaps TRBD2 (6 bases). The CDR3 runs 15 residues. The germline gives CDR1 LGHDT, CDR2 YNNKEL (reference sequence). V shed 0 bases and J shed 4 bases, with 10 bases lying between them. The CDR3 reads CASSQDPSAYNEQFF. The CDR3 region has the DNA TGTGCCAGCAGCCAAGATCCTAGCGCTTACAATGAGCAGTTCTTC.

The rearrangement links TRBV30 to TRBJ2-1; D is ambiguous. The CDR3 has 14 amino acids. The V end was cut by 4 bases, the J end by 2 bases, with 12 bases between. The V gene's germline CDR1 is GTSNPN and CDR2 SVGIG (reference sequence). CDR3 coding DNA: TGTGCCTGGATCATCCCCGTCGCCTACAATGAGCAGTTCTTC. Translated: CAWIIPVAYNEQFF.

The chain uses TRBV12-3 or TRBV12-4 and TRBJ1-4, with D uncertain. The length of the CDR3 is 13 residues. With 6 bases removed from V and 8 bases from J, the gap between germline ends came to 13 bases. In DNA form, the CDR3 reads TGTGCCAGCAGAGGAGACCCCAGGGAAAAACTGTTTTTT. This encodes CASRGDPREKLFF.

This chain connects TRBV12-3 or TRBV12-4 to TRBJ2-2; 12 bases align to TRBD2. The CDR3 runs to 15 residues. Trimming at V came to 6 bases and at J to 2 bases, leaving 1 base not matched to a gene. The CDR3 DNA is TGTGCCAGCAGACTAGCGGGGGGCAACACCGGGGAGCTGTTTTTT. This gives the protein CASRLAGGNTGELFF.

This chain connects TRBV12-3 or TRBV12-4 to TRBJ2-1; 8 nucleotides align to TRBD1. V lost 6 bases and J lost 9; bases outside the gene matches: 4. This CDR3 is 12 amino acids long. The CDR3 coding sequence is TGTGCCAGCAGATATGGACAGGGTGAGCAGTTCTTC. Translated: CASRYGQGEQFF.

The rearrangement links TRBV10-3 to TRBJ2-1, with TRBD1 identical over 9 bases. The junction had 10 bases not matched to a gene; V was cut back by 3 bases and J by 4 bases. Germline CDR1 reads ENHRY; CDR2 reads SYGVKD. This CDR3 spans 17 amino acids. The CDR3 is CAISDATGGRGYNEQFF. CDR3 nucleotides: TGTGCCATCAGTGACGCGACAGGGGGAAGAGGGTACAATGAGCAGTTCTTC.

V usage is TRBV5-1 and J usage is TRBJ1-2; D may be TRBD1 (6 bases). The CDR3 covers 15 residues. Germline lookup yields CDR1 SGHRS and CDR2 YFSETQ. V lost 4 bases and J 2 bases, leaving 15 bases between the germline ends. The CDR3 reads CASSPNRGGNYGYTF. For the CDR3, the DNA is TGCGCCAGCAGCCCCAATAGAGGGGGAAACTATGGCTACACCTTC.

The sample holds a few counts of this clonotype. V gene TRBV4-1 combines with J gene TRBJ1-1, with unresolved D. V lost 0 bases and J lost 5, with 22 bases in between. Germline V gives CDR1 MGHRA, CDR2 YSYEKL. This CDR3 is 18 amino acids long. CDR3 DNA: TGCGCCAGCAGCCAAGATCGGGCAGTGGGCGTAGGGAAGACTGAAGCTTTCTTT. Amino acids: CASSQDRAVGVGKTEAFF.

The genes are TRBV7-2 and TRBJ2-7; 8 bases align to TRBD1. The CDR3 loop spans 14 amino acids. CDR1 SGHTA and CDR2 FQGNSA come from the germline V gene. V shed 4 bases and J 0 bases; nucleotides not matched to a gene: 2. CDR3 residues: CASSSDRASYEQYF. Written as DNA, the CDR3 is TGTGCCAGCAGCTCGGACAGGGCCTCCTACGAGCAGTACTTC.

The chain carries TRBV5-1 and TRBJ1-2; D gene uncertain. Looked up from germline, CDR1 is SGHRS and CDR2 is YFSETQ. Trimming shortened V by 0 bases and J by 7 bases, and 10 bases separated the two germline ends. The CDR3 runs to 13 residues. The CDR3 sequence: CASSLENLGGYTF. CDR3 in DNA: TGCGCCAGCAGCTTGGAAAACTTGGGTGGCTACACCTTC.